The rows below give T cell receptor beta chains drawn from one sample of a study of CD4 T cells in relation to SARS-CoV-2 and coronaviruses. No antigen has been assigned to these receptors. Sequenced by immunoSEQ multiplex PCR; TCRdb stores in-frame clones only, minus some. The table shows 20,000 to 25,000 clones, with roughly 80% occurring only once. Source material: CD4+ T cells from PBMCs, cultured in vitro. These receptors came from a human donor in good health. Both conserved end residues are part of each CDR3. The D gene is left open where the match is weak. Expanded clones get a size class; other rows say once, few or many, or leave the size out.

>.|.|TRBJ2-7|TRBV15
TGTGCCACCAGCAAGGGGGGCACGACCTACGAGCAGTACTTC
CATSKGGTTYEQYF
>.|.|TRBJ2-7|TRBV6-5
TGTGCCAGCAGTTTTGCGGAGTCCTACGAGCAGTACTTC
CASSFAESYEQYF
>TRBD2|.|TRBJ2-1|TRBV19
TGTGCCAGTAGTATTGAGGGAGGGTCCTACAATGAGCAGTTCTTC
CASSIEGGSYNEQFF
>TRBD1|.|TRBJ1-5|TRBV7-9
TGTGCCAGCAGCTCAACAGGGGGCGCGAAGGTTCAGCCCCAGCATTTT
CASSSTGGAKVQPQHF
>.|few|TRBJ1-3|TRBV5-5
TGTGCCAGCAGCTTAGGCAGTGGAAACACCATATATTTT
CASSLGSGNTIYF
>TRBD2|.|TRBJ2-1|TRBV11-2
TGTGCCAGCAGCTTGGGACTAGCGGGAGTTTGGAATGAGCAGTTCTTC
CASSLGLAGVWNEQFF
>.|once|TRBJ1-5|TRBV6-4
TGTGCCAGCAGTGTGAATAGCAATCAGCCCCAGCATTTT
CASSVNSNQPQHF
>TRBD2|.|TRBJ2-7|TRBV5-4
TGTGCCAGCAGCCTAGCGGGAGGGCGCTCCTACGAGCAGTACTTC
CASSLAGGRSYEQYF
>.|.|TRBJ2-7|TRBV12-3/TRBV12-4
TGTGCCAGCAGTTTCAGCGGCTACGAGCAGTACTTC
CASSFSGYEQYF
>.|once|TRBJ2-3|TRBV20-1
TGCAGTCAACCGGGCACAGATACGCAGTATTTT
CSQPGTDTQYF
>TRBD1|.|TRBJ2-7|TRBV5-6
TGTGCCAGCAGCCCGGAGCTCCGGGACAGGGACTACGAGCAGTACTTC
CASSPELRDRDYEQYF
>.|few|TRBJ2-2|TRBV7-9
TGTGCCAGCAGCTTAACCGCCGGGGAGCTGTTTTTT
CASSLTAGELFF
>.|.|TRBJ1-2|TRBV6-1
TGTGCCAGCAGTGATAACAAACTAGGCTATGGCTACACCTTC
CASSDNKLGYGYTF
>TRBD1|.|TRBJ1-6|TRBV18
TGTGCCAGCTCACCAATGAGACAGGGGGAATCACCCCTCCACTTT
CASSPMRQGESPLHF
>TRBD1|.|TRBJ1-2|TRBV27
TGTGCCAGCTGGGGACTACAGGGGAAACATGGCTACACCTTC
CASWGLQGKHGYTF
>TRBD2|few|TRBJ2-3|TRBV30
TGTGCCTGGAGTGTACTAAGGGGACTAGAGCGGAACACAGATACGCAGTATTTT
CAWSVLRGLERNTDTQYF
>.|.|TRBJ1-2|TRBV30
TGTGCCTGGGGGGGGGATGGCTACACCTTC
CAWGGDGYTF